What follows describes a single TCR beta chain. Its target is not known. This sample was taken from a study of T cell responses to AZD1222 COVID-19 vaccine. Study-wide points: None of the repertoires were sampled until the peak T cell response had passed.

J gave up 4 bases and V 5 bases, and 9 bases lay outside the gene matches. The CDR3 covers 15 residues. The germline CDR1 and CDR2 sequences are SEHNR and FQNEAQ (reference sequence). Profiling relied on immunoSEQ multiplex PCR, and the TCRdb table lists in-frame clones only, not all of them. Among over 110,000 clones listed, around 93% were seen once. The chain employs TRBV7-9 and TRBJ2-3, with TRBD2 matching over 7 bases. This receptor was identified in an adult in good health. The specimen was peripheral blood, collected on day 0 of AZD1222 vaccination. In DNA form, the CDR3 reads TGTGCCAGCAGCCATTGGACTAGTAGTGCAGATACGCAGTATTTT. Its translation: CASSHWTSSADTQYF.